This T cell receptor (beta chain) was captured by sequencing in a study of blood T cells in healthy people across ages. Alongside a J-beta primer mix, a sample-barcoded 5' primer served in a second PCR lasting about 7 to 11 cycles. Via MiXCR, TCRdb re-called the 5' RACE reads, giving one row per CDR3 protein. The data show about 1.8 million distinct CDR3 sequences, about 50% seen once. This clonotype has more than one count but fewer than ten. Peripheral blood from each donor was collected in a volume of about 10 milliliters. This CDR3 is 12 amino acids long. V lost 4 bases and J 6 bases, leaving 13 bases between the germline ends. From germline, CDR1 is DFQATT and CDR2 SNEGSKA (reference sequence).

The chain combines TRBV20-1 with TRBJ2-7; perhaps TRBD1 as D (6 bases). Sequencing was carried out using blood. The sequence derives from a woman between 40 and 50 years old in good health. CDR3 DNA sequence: TGCAGTGCTAAGAAGCAGGGGAGCGAGCAGTACTTC. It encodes CSAKKQGSEQYF.